Included here is one T cell receptor (beta chain) sequence, with context. Its specificity is unknown. This sample was taken from a study of CD8+CD57+ T cells in acquired aplastic anemia. Study background: Sorted CD4+ and CD8+ cells yielded DNA averaging about 3.1 ug.

Broader study findings: Shared by patients and controls, some 29 CD8+ CDR3s were abundant in patients. Controls and patients did not differ significantly in CD8+ Simpson's diversity.

Trimming stripped 6 bases from V and 6 bases from J, with 21 bases between. CDR1 and CDR2 (germline): WNHNN, SYGVQD (reference sequence). This CDR3 contains 16 residues. The template for TCR beta VDJ and CDR3 sequence profiling was genomic DNA. One entry per CDR3 protein results from TCRdb running MiXCR on the reads. Counted here are about 220,000 distinct CDR3 sequences, 30% to 35% occurring once; the ten biggest clones make up 0.95% to 1.2%. Sequencing was carried out using sorted CD4+, CD8+, or CD8+CD57+ T cells (not recorded which) from PBMCs. The genes are TRBV10-1 and TRBJ2-1; the D is unclear. This clonotype was obtained from a human donor in good health, serving as a control. In DNA, the CDR3 is TGCGCCAGCAGCTTGCCGCCCCGACGGGTGATCAATGAGCAGTTCTTC. Encoded protein: CASSLPPRRVINEQFF.